This T cell receptor (beta chain) was captured by sequencing in a study of tumor and adjacent non-tumor tissue in lung cancer. Across the whole study: There were about 12 adenocarcinoma, a couple of squamous cell carcinoma and 1 small cell lung cancer cases. On average, productive TCRbeta reads reached 4 million to 4.5 million per sample. Study outcomes and limitations: In normal lung, the top 100 clones were significantly more dominant than in tumor. TCR diversity was significantly greater in tumor than normal lung tissue.

TCRbeta libraries were built with three rounds of nested PCR, modified from ARM-PCR. Each CDR3 protein is one row after TCRdb ran MiXCR on the multiplex PCR reads. This table has 75,000 to 100,000 distinct CDR3 sequences, about 67% appearing once. The CDR3 is 14 residues long. Germline V gives CDR1 DFQATT, CDR2 SNEGSKA (reference sequence). Only a few counts were recorded for this clonotype. The target antigen is unknown. This could be a read error, since a much larger clone is one nucleotide away. The template was RNA from unsorted bulk tissue. Material: lung tumor tissue. The TCR sequence derives from a man in his 60s with non-small cell lung cancer. The chain employs TRBV20-1 and TRBJ1-4; a weak D match, TRBD1 (5 bases). CDR3 sequence: CSTREGLGNEKLFF. For the CDR3, the DNA is TGCAGTACTAGGGAGGGACTGGGAAATGAAAAACTGTTTTTT.